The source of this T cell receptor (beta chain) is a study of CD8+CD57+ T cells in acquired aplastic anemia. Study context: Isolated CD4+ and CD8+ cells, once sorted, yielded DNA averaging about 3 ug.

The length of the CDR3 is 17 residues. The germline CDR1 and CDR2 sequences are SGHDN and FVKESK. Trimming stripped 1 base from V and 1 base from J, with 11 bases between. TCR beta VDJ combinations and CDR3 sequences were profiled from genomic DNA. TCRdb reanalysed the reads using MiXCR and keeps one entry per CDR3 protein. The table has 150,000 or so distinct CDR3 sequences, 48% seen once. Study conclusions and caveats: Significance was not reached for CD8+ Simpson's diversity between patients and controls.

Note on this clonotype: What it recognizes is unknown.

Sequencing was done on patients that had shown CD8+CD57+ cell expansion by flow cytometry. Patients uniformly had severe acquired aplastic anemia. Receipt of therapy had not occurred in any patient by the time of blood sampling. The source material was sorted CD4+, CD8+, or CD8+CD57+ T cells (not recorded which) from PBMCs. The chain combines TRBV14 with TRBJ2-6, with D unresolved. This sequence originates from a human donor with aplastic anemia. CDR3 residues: CASSQVTTLSGANVLTF. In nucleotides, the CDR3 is TGTGCCAGCAGCCAAGTGACCACTCTATCTGGGGCCAACGTCCTGACTTTC. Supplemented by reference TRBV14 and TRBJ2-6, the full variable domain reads EAGVTQFPSHSVIEKGQTVTLRCDPISGHDNLYWYRRVMGKEIKFLLHFVKESKQDESGMPNNRFLAERTGGTYSTLKVQPAELEDSGVYFCASSQVTTLSGANVLTFGAGSRLTVL.